These T cell receptor beta chains were read from a single sample in a study of regulatory T cells in long-lasting Graves disease. Each CDR3 protein gets one entry after TCRdb re-called the multiplex PCR reads with MiXCR. Of roughly 380,000 distinct CDR3 sequences in the sample, around 15% were seen once. These data were also reused for a study on T cells in Graves' hyperthyroidism and ophthalmopathy.

The material sequenced was peripheral blood mononuclear cells (PBMCs), taken at new diagnosis, from a patient treated with antithyroid drugs. All receptors derive from a man in his forties with Graves disease. Each CDR3 is given with its conserved first and last residue. A D gene is named only where the DNA matches it firmly. For some rows the clone size is stated as once, few or many, or as a class when expanded; others skip it.

cdr3_nt cdr3_aa v_call clone_size j_call d_call
TGCGCCAGTGGCGGGACAGGCTCTGAAAAACTGTTTTTT CASGGTGSEKLFF TRBV5-1 few TRBJ1-4 TRBD1
TGTGCCAGCAGCGTTACAGGGCAGAGTCAGCCCCAGCATTTT CASSVTGQSQPQHF TRBV9 many TRBJ1-5 NA
TGTGCCACCAGTGATACAGGGGGCAACTATGGCTACACCTTC CATSDTGGNYGYTF TRBV24-1 NA TRBJ1-2 TRBD1
TGCAGTGCCGCAGGGACAGGGGACACAGATACGCAGTATTTT CSAAGTGDTDTQYF TRBV20-1 many TRBJ2-3 TRBD1
TGTGCCAGTAGCCTGACTAGAGCCAGCGGGGGGACCGGGGAGCTGTTTTTT CASSLTRASGGTGELFF TRBV19 NA TRBJ2-2 TRBD2
TGTGCCAGCAGCTTAGGGCGGGGAAACACTGAAGCTTTCTTT CASSLGRGNTEAFF TRBV7-9 many TRBJ1-1 NA
TGCAGCGTTGTGAGGGACAGGGACTACGAGCAGTACTTC CSVVRDRDYEQYF TRBV29-1 many TRBJ2-7 TRBD1
TGCGCCAGCAGCCAAAAGGCCGGAACGAACACCGGGGAGCTGTTTTTT CASSQKAGTNTGELFF TRBV4-3 few TRBJ2-2 NA
TGCGCCAGCAGCCTGAGAGAAGGGTACGAGCAGTACTTC CASSLREGYEQYF TRBV4-1 many TRBJ2-7 NA
TGTGCCAGCAGTCCCCGGGACACATACAATGAGCAGTTCTTC CASSPRDTYNEQFF TRBV28 NA TRBJ2-1 NA
TGTGCCAGCAGTTCGAACCCCGGGCAGGGGGATAATTCACCCCTCCACTTT CASSSNPGQGDNSPLHF TRBV28 few TRBJ1-6 TRBD1
TGTGCCAGCTCACCACCGGGGGCATACCAAGAGACCCAGTACTTC CASSPPGAYQETQYF TRBV18 many TRBJ2-5 NA
TGCGCCAGCAGCTTTTTTGGTGGCTCCATGAACACTGAAGCTTTCTTT CASSFFGGSMNTEAFF TRBV5-1 few TRBJ1-1 NA
TGCGCCAGCAGCCTCCGGGGGCCAAATGAGCAGTTCTTC CASSLRGPNEQFF TRBV4-1 many TRBJ2-1 NA
TGCGCCAGCAGCTTGGGCGGGACAGGGGGCAATGAGCAGTTCTTC CASSLGGTGGNEQFF TRBV5-1 many TRBJ2-1 TRBD1
TGTGCCAGCAGTTCACACAGGACAGGCTCGAGGGGCTACACCTTC CASSSHRTGSRGYTF TRBV12-3/TRBV12-4 many TRBJ1-2 TRBD1
TGTGCCAGCAGTTTATCGGAGGCGCAGCCCCAGCATTTT CASSLSEAQPQHF TRBV27 many TRBJ1-5 NA
TGTGCCAGCAGACGGACTAGCGGGGGGGCATCCTACAATGAGCAGTTCTTC CASRRTSGGASYNEQFF TRBV7-9 many TRBJ2-1 TRBD2
TGTGCCAGCAGTTCCTCGGGTCCGGTGCTGTTTTTT CASSSSGPVLFF TRBV2 many TRBJ2-2 NA
TGTGCCAGCAGCGTAGTAGACGGCAACTATGGCTACACCTTC CASSVVDGNYGYTF TRBV9 NA TRBJ1-2 NA
TGCAGCGGGGGCCCCGATACGCAGTATTTT CSGGPDTQYF TRBV29-1 NA TRBJ2-3 NA
TGCAGTGCTAGAGATCGGGGGAACCCCTACCAGCATTTT CSARDRGNPYQHF TRBV20-1 NA TRBJ1-5 NA